These 13 T cell receptor beta chains originate from one sample sequenced in a study of blood T cells in healthy people across ages. The second PCR ran roughly 7 to 11 cycles with a sample-barcoded 5' primer and J-beta primers. MiXCR, run by TCRdb on the 5' RACE reads, gives a single entry per CDR3 protein. The data hold 800,000 to 900,000 distinct CDR3 sequences, with 60% to 80% observed a single time. The specimen was blood. The receptors shown here come from a man in his thirties or forties in good health.

Comments on this clonotype: This could be a read error, since a much larger clone is one nucleotide away. V gene TRBV6-6 combines with J gene TRBJ2-1; D might be TRBD1 (6 bases). This CDR3 has 14 residues. The ends were cut back, 0 bases at V and 10 bases at J, with 13 bases in the middle. Germline CDR1 MNHNY, CDR2 SVGAGI (reference sequence). CDR3 loop: CASSYSGQIYEQFF. CDR3 DNA sequence: TGTGCCAGCAGTTACTCCGGACAGATCTACGAGCAGTTCTTC.

This clonotype was found many times. The rearrangement uses TRBV7-2 and TRBJ2-7; D unresolved. The germline V and J ends were trimmed by 3 bases and 3 bases, with 0 bases remaining between them. The CDR3 contains 10 residues. The germline gives CDR1 SGHTA, CDR2 FQGNSA. CDR3 residues: CASSFYEQYF. The CDR3 nucleotides are TGTGCCAGCAGCTTCTACGAGCAGTACTTC.

The chain employs TRBV29-1 and TRBJ1-4, with unresolved D. CDR1 is SQVTM, CDR2 ANQGSEA, per germline. The CDR3 spans 14 residues. V dropped 4 bases and J dropped 0 bases, with 9 bases sitting between them. CDR3 sequence (DNA): TGCAGCGTTGTGGGCCAGTCAACTAATGAAAAACTGTTTTTT. Amino acids: CSVVGQSTNEKLFF. Looking up the rest from reference TRBV29-1 and TRBJ1-4 gives the full variable domain: SAVISQKPSRDICQRGTSLTIQCQVDSQVTMMFWYRQQPGQSLTLIATANQGSEATYESGFVIDKFPISRPNLTFSTLTVSNMSPEDSSIYLCSVVGQSTNEKLFFGSGTQLSVL.

The chain is built from TRBV12-3 or TRBV12-4 and TRBJ2-1, with a tentative D call TRBD1 (6 bases). CDR3 length: 13 amino acids. Trimming took off 6 bases at V and 8 bases at J, with 14 bases between the two ends. The CDR3 here is CASRRTGRDEQFF. For the CDR3, the DNA is TGTGCCAGCAGGCGTACAGGGCGAGATGAGCAGTTCTTC.

The V and J genes are TRBV20-1 and TRBJ2-3; D is perhaps TRBD2 (6 bases). The V end lost 6 bases, the J end lost 4 bases, and 26 bases lay between the germline ends. Germline V gene data show CDR1 as DFQATT and CDR2 as SNEGSKA (reference sequence). The CDR3 covers 17 residues. CDR3 protein: CSASYRRGPVGSDTQYF. CDR3 coding DNA: TGCAGTGCGTCGTACAGGAGGGGCCCGGTGGGGTCAGATACGCAGTATTTT.

This chain connects TRBV6-6 to TRBJ2-7; D is unresolved. The CDR3 spans 8 residues. Germline loops: CDR1 MNHNY, CDR2 SVGAGI (reference sequence). CDR3 bases: TGTGCGCCCTACGAGCAGTACTTC. It codes for CAPYEQYF.

The chain carries TRBV7-2 and TRBJ2-1; D might be TRBD2 (6 bases). The CDR3 contains 14 residues. Germline V CDR1 and CDR2: SGHTA, FQGNSA. Between the trimmed V and J ends, which lost 0 bases and 6 bases, there was a span of 9 bases. The DNA for the CDR3 is TGTGCCAGCAGCTTAGCTCGGGGGTTCAATGAGCAGTTCTTC. It codes for CASSLARGFNEQFF.

The sample holds a few counts of this clonotype. The chain couples TRBV5-1 to TRBJ2-7; 8 nucleotides line up with TRBD2. With 5 bases clipped from V and 6 bases from J, the junction kept 7 bases outside the gene matches. The CDR3 is made up of 13 amino acids. The V gene's germline CDR1 is SGHRS and CDR2 YFSETQ. CDR3 DNA sequence: TGCGCCAGCAGGCTACGGGGGGGCACCGAGCAGTACTTC. Amino acid sequence: CASRLRGGTEQYF.

The rearrangement joins TRBV29-1 to TRBJ2-3; 16 bases fit TRBD2. The CDR3 has 17 residues. Germline V gene sequence: CDR1 SQVTM, CDR2 ANQGSEA. The V gene end was trimmed by 7 bases and the J gene end by 7 bases; junction bases not matched to a gene: 14. DNA for the CDR3: TGCAGCGCAAAGGGACTAGCGGGGGGGCCCCGGATAAATACGCAGTATTTT. Translated, it gives CSAKGLAGGPRINTQYF.

This clonotype was seen at least ten times. The CDR3 DNA reads as TGCAGCGCCTGGGACAGATCCGCCTCCTACGAGCAGTACTTC. Translating it yields CSAWDRSASYEQYF. The rearrangement links TRBV29-1 to TRBJ2-7; TRBD1 agrees at 7 bases. The CDR3 loop spans 14 amino acids. The junction had 9 bases not matched to a gene; V was cut back by 7 bases and J by 0 bases. Germline CDR1 is SQVTM and CDR2 is ANQGSEA.

The chain carries TRBV4-2 and TRBJ1-1; 7 bases line up with TRBD1. In germline, CDR1 is LGHNA, CDR2 YNFKEQ. The CDR3 is 15 amino acids. Germline trimming cut 1 base from V and 2 bases from J; bases unmatched to any gene: 4. CDR3 region: CASSQVTGTNTEAFF. The CDR3, as DNA: TGTGCCAGCAGCCAAGTGACAGGGACAAACACTGAAGCTTTCTTT.

There are a few counts of this clonotype. The chain couples TRBV6-1 to TRBJ2-7; D not certain. Trimming took off 0 bases at V and 1 base at J, with 19 bases between the two ends. Germline CDR1 reads MNHNS; CDR2 reads SASEGT. This CDR3 region has 18 residues. For the CDR3, the DNA is TGTGCCAGCAGTGAAGCAGGCAAGCATACGGTTGGGTCCTACGAGCAGTACTTC. Protein product: CASSEAGKHTVGSYEQYF.

This clonotype was seen only a few times. This chain uses TRBV6-2 or TRBV6-3 with TRBJ2-1; tentative D call: TRBD2 (6 bases). The CDR3 loop spans 15 amino acids. Trimming took 7 bases from V and 7 from J, leaving 20 bases between them. Per the germline V gene, CDR1 is MNHEY and CDR2 is SVGEGT. The DNA for the CDR3 is TGTGCCAGCATCAAACGGCCCCCGGGGGAGAATGAGCAGTTCTTC. This translates into CASIKRPPGENEQFF.